A single sample gave rise to the 12 T cell receptor beta chains below, sequenced in a study of regulatory T cells in long-lasting Graves disease. Relying on iRepertoire HTBI primers and Arm-PCR of CDR3 regions, the team built TCR beta libraries. TCRdb redid the calling of the multiplex PCR reads with MiXCR, one entry per CDR3 protein. The sample lists 370,000 or so distinct CDR3 sequences, around 16% occurring once. Time point here: newly diagnosed GD, antithyroid drugs for less than 3 months. Scientists built the TCR library using RNA that was extracted from PBMCs. The sample also formed part of further work on T cells in Graves' hyperthyroidism and ophthalmopathy.

Sequenced here: peripheral blood mononuclear cells (PBMCs), sampled at new diagnosis, from a patient treated with antithyroid drugs. The receptors were gathered from a woman between 18 and 29 years old with Graves disease.

This clonotype has at least ten counts. This chain uses TRBV6-1 with TRBJ2-4; 9 bases align to TRBD1. The germline V gene has CDR1 MNHNS and CDR2 SASEGT. The CDR3 contains 15 residues. J lost 6 bases, V lost 5 bases, and 8 bases had no gene match. CDR3 protein: CASSLRDRDGNIQYF. The DNA for the CDR3 is TGTGCCAGCAGTCTCCGGGACAGGGATGGAAACATTCAGTACTTC.

A word on this clonotype: With a much larger clone just one base away, this may be a read error. This CDR3 fails to terminate in the conserved phenylalanine or tryptophan, so it likely reflects a read error. This chain uses TRBV20-1 with TRBJ2-3; TRBD1 matches at 7 bases. The CDR3 is 15 residues long. Germline V gene lookup returns CDR1 DFQATT and CDR2 SNEGSKA (reference sequence). Germline trimming cut 3 bases from V and 4 bases from J; bases unmatched to any gene: 10. DNA for the CDR3: TGCAGTGCTAGTCTTGATGAGGGGGCTTCAGATACGCAGTATCTT. Translating gives CSASLDEGASDTQYL.

DNA of the CDR3: TGTGCCAGCAGCAAAAGTAATTCACCCCTCCACTTT. Its protein product is CASSKSNSPLHF. The rearrangement uses TRBV7-2 and TRBJ1-6; no firm D call. Per the germline V gene, CDR1 is SGHTA and CDR2 is FQGNSA. The V end was cut by 5 bases, the J end by 6 bases, with 5 bases between. This CDR3 region has 12 residues.

This clonotype came up a few times. The rearrangement joins TRBV4-1 to TRBJ2-1; D not certain. Germline-derived CDR1 and CDR2 are MGHRA and YSYEKL. Trimming removed 4 bases at V and 9 bases at J, with 13 bases between. The CDR3 sequence is 13 residues long. CDR3 coding DNA: TGCGCCAGCAGCCTCGACATCCTCAGTGAGCAGTTCTTC. Amino acids: CASSLDILSEQFF.

This clonotype showed up just a few times. This sequence joins TRBV4-1 and TRBJ2-3, with D possibly being TRBD2 (7 bases). V was cut by 0 bases and J by 5 bases, with 12 bases left in between. Germline-derived CDR1 and CDR2 are MGHRA and YSYEKL. This CDR3 comprises 15 residues. The CDR3 is CASSQDGGAGDTQYF. CDR3 sequence (DNA): TGCGCCAGCAGCCAAGATGGGGGGGCCGGAGATACGCAGTATTTT.

This clonotype came up many times. V usage is TRBV29-1 and J usage is TRBJ1-2; D may be TRBD1 (5 bases). V lost 5 bases and J 11 bases, leaving 18 bases between the germline ends. This CDR3 is built from 12 residues. The germline V gene has CDR1 SQVTM and CDR2 ANQGSEA. In nucleotides, the CDR3 is TGCAGCGTTTCCTTAGGGGATGCGTTTTACACCTTC. It specifies CSVSLGDAFYTF.

This clonotype was seen ten or more times. V and J are TRBV28 and TRBJ1-5, with 10 positions matching TRBD1. V lost 7 bases, J lost 4 bases, and 7 bases stayed unmatched. CDR1 and CDR2 from the germline V gene are MDHEN and SYDVKM. The CDR3 is 15 amino acids. CDR3 coding DNA: TGTGCCAGCACATCGACAGGGGGCAGGAATCAGCCCCAGCATTTT. This encodes CASTSTGGRNQPQHF.

In its sample, this clonotype was seen many times. The chain combines TRBV2 with TRBJ2-1; 7 bases map to TRBD2. The trim removed 7 bases at V and 7 bases at J, leaving 13 bases unmatched. Looked up from germline, CDR1 is SNHLY and CDR2 is FYNNEI. This CDR3 has 15 residues. The CDR3: CASTLESGILNEQFF. The DNA of the CDR3 is TGTGCCAGCACCCTGGAAAGCGGGATACTGAATGAGCAGTTCTTC.

This clonotype was counted only a few times. A much larger clone differs from this one at a single base, so this may be a read error. The chain couples TRBV6-2 or TRBV6-3 to TRBJ2-7; TRBD1 agrees at 10 bases. Germline V gene lookup returns CDR1 MNHEY and CDR2 SVGEGT. This CDR3 spans 17 amino acids. CDR3 sequence reads: CASSYARGTGVSYEQCF. DNA of the CDR3: TGTGCCAGCAGTTACGCAAGGGGGACAGGGGTTTCCTACGAGCAGTGCTTC.

As to this clonotype: At one boundary the junction diverges from the germline segment, which might be a read error. This chain uses TRBV7-7 with TRBJ2-3, with D unclear. The CDR3 consists of 15 residues. Germline V gives CDR1 SSHAT, CDR2 FNYEAQ (reference sequence). The CDR3 nucleotides are TGTGCTAGCAGCTTAAAGGCAGGCAACACAGATACGCTGTATTTT. Its protein product is CASSLKAGNTDTLYF.

In its sample, this clonotype was seen many times. This chain uses TRBV20-1 with TRBJ2-7; TRBD2 matches at 10 bases. J gave up 7 bases and V 1 base, and 7 bases lay outside the gene matches. Per the germline V gene, CDR1 is DFQATT and CDR2 is SNEGSKA (reference sequence). CDR3 size: 14 residues. The CDR3 protein is CSARVSGGAQEQYF. The CDR3 DNA follows: TGCAGTGCTAGAGTAAGCGGGGGGGCGCAAGAGCAGTACTTC.

At least ten counts were recorded for this clonotype. The rearrangement uses TRBV28 and TRBJ1-1; D not resolved. The germline gives CDR1 MDHEN, CDR2 SYDVKM. The CDR3 covers 11 residues. Trimming took off 5 bases at V and 0 bases at J, with 1 base between the two ends. Here the CDR3 reads CASSVNTEAFF. The CDR3 bases are TGTGCCAGCAGTGTGAACACTGAAGCTTTCTTT.